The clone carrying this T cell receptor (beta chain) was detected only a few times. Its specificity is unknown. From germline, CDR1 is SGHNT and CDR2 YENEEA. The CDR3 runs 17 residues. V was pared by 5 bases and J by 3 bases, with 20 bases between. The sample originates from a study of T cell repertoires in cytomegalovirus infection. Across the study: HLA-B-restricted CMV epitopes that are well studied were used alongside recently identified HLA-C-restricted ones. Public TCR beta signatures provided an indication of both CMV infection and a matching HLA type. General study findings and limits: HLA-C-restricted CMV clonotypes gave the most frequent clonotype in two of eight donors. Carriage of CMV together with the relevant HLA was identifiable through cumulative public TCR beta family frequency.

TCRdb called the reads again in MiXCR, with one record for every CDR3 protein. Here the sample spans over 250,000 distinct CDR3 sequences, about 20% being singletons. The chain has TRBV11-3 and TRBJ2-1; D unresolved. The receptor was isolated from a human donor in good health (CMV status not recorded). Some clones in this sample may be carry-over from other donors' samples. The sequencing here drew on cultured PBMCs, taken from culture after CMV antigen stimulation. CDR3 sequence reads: CASSLRPDDPSYNEQFF. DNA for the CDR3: TGTGCCAGCAGCCTACGACCTGATGACCCGAGCTACAATGAGCAGTTCTTC.